A selection of T cell receptor beta chains follows, all from one sample in a study of blood T cell repertoires in COVID-19. Measured with immunoSEQ multiplex PCR; TCRdb has only the in-frame clones, and not every one. The sample comprises fewer than 150,000 clones, around 87% of which are singletons, and approximately 20% rests with the top ten. Sequencing input: peripheral blood. All receptors come from a woman between 50 and 59 years old who had recovered from COVID-19. Both conserved end residues are part of each CDR3. Each record gives: D gene, V gene, J gene, clone size, CDR3 length, CDR3 protein, CDR3 DNA. D genes are given only for firm matches. Clone size, where shown, is once, few, many, or a class for clones that have expanded.

TRBD2	TRBV11-2	TRBJ2-2	-	19	CASSSSFLAGAKNTGELFF	TGTGCCAGCAGCTCTTCTTTTCTAGCGGGGGCTAAGAACACCGGGGAGCTGTTTTTT
TRBD1	TRBV7-8	TRBJ1-2	-	16	CASSPYRGRRDYGYTF	TGTGCCAGCAGCCCGTACAGGGGAAGAAGGGACTATGGCTACACCTTC
-	TRBV5-1	TRBJ1-1	once	15	CASSLGDTPNTEAFF	TGCGCCAGCAGCTTGGGTGACACCCCGAACACTGAAGCTTTCTTT
-	TRBV6-6	TRBJ1-5	few	16	CASSYSASAGVKPQHF	TGTGCCAGCAGTTACTCGGCTTCGGCAGGGGTTAAGCCCCAGCATTTT
-	TRBV4-3	TRBJ1-4	few	16	CASSQDVGRGSEKLFF	TGCGCCAGCAGCCAAGATGTGGGGCGCGGGAGCGAAAAACTGTTTTTT
-	TRBV12-1	TRBJ1-6	-	16	CASIIEAGTVRSPLHF	TGTGCCAGCATCATTGAAGCCGGGACAGTTCGTTCACCCCTCCACTTT
-	TRBV19	TRBJ2-3	once	14	CASSIDRGKDTQYF	TGTGCCAGTAGTATAGATCGGGGGAAAGATACGCAGTATTTT
TRBD1	TRBV11-3	TRBJ1-4	-	17	CASSLPPRGRANEKLFF	TGTGCCAGCAGCTTACCCCCTAGGGGGCGAGCTAATGAAAAACTGTTTTTT
TRBD1	TRBV29-1	TRBJ2-7	-	11	CSVEDGTGGYF	TGCAGCGTTGAAGACGGGACAGGGGGATACTTC
TRBD1	TRBV27	TRBJ2-7	-	15	CASSWGRGLTYEQYF	TGTGCCAGCAGTTGGGGCAGGGGGCTCACCTACGAGCAGTACTTC
-	TRBV28	TRBJ2-7	-	15	CASSPPRGKSYEQYF	TGTGCCAGCAGTCCCCCAAGGGGAAAGTCCTACGAGCAGTACTTC
TRBD1	TRBV9	TRBJ1-1	few	15	CASSGLGQGFDEAFF	TGTGCCAGCAGCGGATTGGGACAGGGGTTTGATGAAGCTTTCTTT
-	TRBV3-1/TRBV3-2	TRBJ2-1	-	14	CASSPLARPNEQFF	TGTGCCAGCAGCCCGCTGGCCAGGCCCAATGAGCAGTTCTTC
TRBD2	TRBV3-1/TRBV3-2	TRBJ2-2	-	19	CASSQDESGLAGVAGELFF	TGTGCCAGCAGCCAAGATGAGTCGGGACTAGCGGGGGTTGCCGGGGAGCTGTTTTTT
-	TRBV7-2	TRBJ1-1	many	19	CASSLGRSLLSLVPTEAFF	TGTGCCAGCAGCTTAGGCAGGTCATTACTCTCCTTGGTTCCTACTGAAGCTTTCTTT
TRBD1	TRBV27	TRBJ1-4	-	15	CASSKNRGRNEKLFF	TGTGCCAGCAGTAAAAACAGGGGGCGGAATGAAAAACTGTTTTTT
TRBD1	TRBV10-3	TRBJ2-1	-	15	CAISELGQGKDEQFF	TGTGCCATCAGTGAGTTGGGACAGGGGAAGGATGAGCAGTTCTTC
-	TRBV19	TRBJ2-3	-	16	CASSRPGSSSTDTQYF	TGTGCCAGTAGCCGACCCGGGAGTTCTAGCACAGATACGCAGTATTTT
-	TRBV4-2	TRBJ1-4	-	15	CASSQSLGQNEKLFF	TGTGCCAGCAGCCAAAGCCTTGGACAGAATGAAAAACTGTTTTTT
-	TRBV6-1	TRBJ1-2	few	15	CASSEGSIGGYGYTF	TGTGCCAGCAGTGAAGGGTCAATAGGGGGCTATGGCTACACCTTC
-	TRBV18	TRBJ2-3	once	14	CASSPSQEVRSQYF	TGTGCCAGCTCACCAAGTCAGGAAGTACGGTCGCAGTATTTT
-	TRBV11-3	TRBJ1-1	-	12	CASSLDMAEAFF	TGTGCCAGCAGCTTGGACATGGCTGAGGCTTTCTTT
TRBD2	TRBV7-3	TRBJ2-3	-	15	CASSVNPGGEDTQYF	TGTGCCAGCAGCGTAAATCCCGGGGGGGAAGATACGCAGTATTTT
TRBD1	TRBV5-1	TRBJ1-1	-	19	CASSLALRTGRFMNTEAFF	TGCGCCAGCAGCTTGGCCCTCCGGACAGGAAGATTCATGAACACTGAAGCTTTCTTT
TRBD2	TRBV7-2	TRBJ2-7	-	16	CASSPQAGREFNEQYF	TGTGCCAGCAGCCCACAGGCGGGGCGGGAGTTCAACGAGCAGTACTTC
TRBD1	TRBV19	TRBJ1-3	-	19	CASSIGPGTDDISGNTIYF	TGTGCCAGTAGTATCGGCCCCGGGACAGACGACATCTCTGGAAACACCATATATTTT
TRBD1	TRBV27	TRBJ2-2	-	16	CASSSAGTGNTGELFF	TGTGCCAGCAGTTCGGCCGGGACAGGGAACACCGGGGAGCTGTTTTTT
-	TRBV11-3	TRBJ1-1	-	13	CASSLIPRGTAFF	TGTGCCAGCAGCTTAATTCCCCGAGGAACAGCTTTCTTT
TRBD2	TRBV6-1	TRBJ2-1	-	18	CASSVGRGASFSYNEQFF	TGTGCCAGCAGTGTAGGGCGGGGGGCCTCCTTCTCCTACAATGAGCAGTTCTTC
-	TRBV7-7	TRBJ2-7	-	13	CASSQSTIGEQYF	TGTGCCAGCAGCCAATCAACTATAGGCGAGCAGTACTTC
-	TRBV7-2	TRBJ1-1	-	14	CASSGQIINTEAFF	TGTGCCAGCAGCGGACAGATAATAAACACTGAAGCTTTCTTT
-	TRBV2	TRBJ1-1	once	14	CASSATDMNTEAFF	TGTGCCAGCAGCGCGACAGATATGAACACTGAAGCTTTCTTT
TRBD2	TRBV4-2	TRBJ2-7	few	16	CASSQEIGLAGWEQYF	TGTGCCAGCAGCCAAGAAATCGGACTAGCGGGATGGGAGCAGTACTTC
-	TRBV7-6	TRBJ2-7	once	14	CASSSRVSSYEQYF	TGTGCCAGCAGCTCCCGGGTCAGCTCCTACGAGCAGTACTTC
TRBD1	TRBV19	TRBJ1-6	-	12	CAAGTGMNTLHF	TGTGCCGCCGGGACAGGGATGAACACCCTCCACTTT
TRBD2	TRBV7-3	TRBJ2-1	-	18	CASSSYTGLAGPYNEQFF	TGTGCCAGCAGCTCCTACACGGGACTAGCGGGTCCCTACAATGAGCAGTTCTTC
TRBD2	TRBV6-5	TRBJ2-3	-	16	CASSYHHSGNTDTQYF	TGTGCCAGCAGTTACCATCATAGCGGGAACACAGATACGCAGTATTTT
-	TRBV20-1	TRBJ1-4	-	15	CSVSKLGASNEKLFF	TGCAGTGTTAGTAAGCTGGGGGCCTCTAATGAAAAACTGTTTTTT
-	TRBV20-1	TRBJ1-5	once	14	CSASRREANQPQHF	TGCAGTGCTAGTCGGAGGGAGGCCAATCAGCCCCAGCATTTT
TRBD1	TRBV2	TRBJ1-5	-	15	CASRGTGHSNQPQHF	TGTGCCAGCAGGGGGACAGGCCATAGCAATCAGCCCCAGCATTTT
TRBD2	TRBV11-3	TRBJ2-7	-	17	CASSLGTSGGRSYEQYF	TGTGCCAGCAGCCTGGGGACTAGCGGGGGCCGATCCTACGAGCAGTACTTC
-	TRBV10-3	TRBJ1-1	-	14	CAIRGDTTNTEAFF	TGTGCCATCAGGGGGGACACAACGAACACTGAAGCTTTCTTT
-	TRBV6-1	TRBJ1-2	-	14	CASSESRLGYGYTF	TGTGCCAGCAGTGAATCGCGGCTAGGCTATGGCTACACCTTC
TRBD1	TRBV5-4	TRBJ1-2	-	13	CASTYGQEKGYTF	TGTGCCAGCACCTACGGACAGGAGAAGGGCTACACCTTC
TRBD1	TRBV6-2/TRBV6-3	TRBJ2-7	few	16	CASSWGQGAGSYEQYF	TGTGCCAGCAGTTGGGGGCAGGGGGCAGGCTCCTACGAGCAGTACTTC
-	TRBV18	TRBJ1-4	-	18	CASSSQPTQRSTNEKLFF	TGTGCCAGCTCCTCACAGCCAACTCAGAGATCAACTAATGAAAAACTGTTTTTT
-	TRBV12-3/TRBV12-4	TRBJ2-5	-	13	CASSLFSLETQYF	TGTGCCAGCAGTTTATTCAGTCTAGAGACCCAGTACTTC
TRBD2	TRBV6-2/TRBV6-3	TRBJ2-3	-	19	CASSYTPILTSGSTDTQYF	TGTGCCAGCAGTTACACACCAATCTTGACTAGCGGCAGCACAGATACGCAGTATTTT
-	TRBV7-9	TRBJ1-1	-	14	CASSWAGVNTEAFF	TGTGCCAGCAGCTGGGCAGGGGTGAACACTGAAGCTTTCTTT
-	TRBV5-1	TRBJ1-1	-	13	CASSPQYSSEAFF	TGCGCCAGCAGCCCACAGTATAGTAGTGAAGCTTTCTTT
-	TRBV9	TRBJ2-3	-	16	CASSLQGAGSTDTQYF	TGTGCCAGCAGCCTGCAGGGTGCGGGGAGCACAGATACGCAGTATTTT
-	TRBV29-1	TRBJ1-1	few	14	CSVLMKSGNTEAFF	TGCAGCGTTCTGATGAAATCAGGTAACACTGAAGCTTTCTTT
TRBD2	TRBV6-2/TRBV6-3	TRBJ2-5	-	15	CASSYGWGGQETQYF	TGTGCCAGCAGTTACGGGTGGGGGGGCCAAGAGACCCAGTACTTC
-	TRBV18	TRBJ1-6	-	13	CASSQDGDSPLHF	TGTGCCAGCTCGCAAGACGGGGATTCACCCCTCCACTTT